This TCR beta chain was retrieved from a study of lymphopenia after photon versus proton radiotherapy. Study-wide points: Survival link was tested only in deceased patients; proton benefit remains a possibility. Oligoclonal CD8+ Temra expansion after nadir drove photon patients' diversity drop. Post-nadir TCR diversity decline inversely tracked overall survival among those who died. Proton therapy kept repertoires fairly stable, unlike photons, which gained effector/memory cells.

As concerns this clone: As yet, its antigen is unknown.

Germline loops: CDR1 SGHKS, CDR2 YYEKEE (reference sequence). The CDR3 runs 13 residues. After removal of 4 bases from V and 4 bases from J, the junction contained 3 bases not matched to a gene. This table comes from immunoSEQ multiplex PCR, and its TCRdb copy is limited to in-frame clones, with some not included. The sample yields about 70,000 clones, 87% seen once. This material consisted of peripheral blood, taken from a patient treated with proton-based radiotherapy. The clonotype comes from a man at least 80 years old with esophageal cancer. This rearrangement joins TRBV5-5 to TRBJ2-5, with 8 bases matching TRBD1. The CDR3 DNA is TGTGCCAGCAGCCCCGACAGGGGAGAGACCCAGTACTTC. This codes for CASSPDRGETQYF.